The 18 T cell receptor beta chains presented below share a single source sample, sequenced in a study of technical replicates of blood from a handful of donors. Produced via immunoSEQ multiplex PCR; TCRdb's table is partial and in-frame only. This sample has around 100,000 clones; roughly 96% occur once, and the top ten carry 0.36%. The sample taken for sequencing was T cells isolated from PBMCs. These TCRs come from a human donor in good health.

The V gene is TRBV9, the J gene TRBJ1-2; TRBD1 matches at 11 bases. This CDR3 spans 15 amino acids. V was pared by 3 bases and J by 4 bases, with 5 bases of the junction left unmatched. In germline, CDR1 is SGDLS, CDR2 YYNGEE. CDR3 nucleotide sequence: TGTGCCAGCAGCGCGGGGACAGGGGGAGGCTATGGCTACACCTTC. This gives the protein CASSAGTGGGYGYTF.

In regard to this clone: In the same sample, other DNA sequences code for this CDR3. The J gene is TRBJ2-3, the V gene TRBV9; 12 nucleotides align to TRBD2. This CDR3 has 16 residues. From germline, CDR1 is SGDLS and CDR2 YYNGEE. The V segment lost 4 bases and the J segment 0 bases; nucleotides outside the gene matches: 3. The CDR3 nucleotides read TGTGCCAGCAGCCCGGGGACTAGCGGGAGCACAGATACGCAGTATTTT. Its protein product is CASSPGTSGSTDTQYF.

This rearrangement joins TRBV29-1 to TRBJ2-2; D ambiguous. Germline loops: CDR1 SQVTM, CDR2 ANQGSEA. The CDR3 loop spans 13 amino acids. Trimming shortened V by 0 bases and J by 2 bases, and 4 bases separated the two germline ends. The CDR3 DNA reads TGCAGCGTTGAAGAATATAACACCGGGGAGCTGTTTTTT. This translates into CSVEEYNTGELFF.

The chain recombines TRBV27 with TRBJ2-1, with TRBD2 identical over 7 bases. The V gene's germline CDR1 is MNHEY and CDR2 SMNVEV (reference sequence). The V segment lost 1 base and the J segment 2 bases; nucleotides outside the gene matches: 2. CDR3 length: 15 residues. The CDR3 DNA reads TGTGCCAGCAGTTTATGGGGGAGGGCCTACAATGAGCAGTTCTTC. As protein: CASSLWGRAYNEQFF.

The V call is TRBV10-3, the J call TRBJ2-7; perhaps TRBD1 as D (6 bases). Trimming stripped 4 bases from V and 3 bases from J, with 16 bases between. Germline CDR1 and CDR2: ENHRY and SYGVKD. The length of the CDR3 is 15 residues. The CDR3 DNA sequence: TGTGCCATCAGTGGTAGGACAGCGGTACACTACGAGCAGTACTTC. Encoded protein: CAISGRTAVHYEQYF.

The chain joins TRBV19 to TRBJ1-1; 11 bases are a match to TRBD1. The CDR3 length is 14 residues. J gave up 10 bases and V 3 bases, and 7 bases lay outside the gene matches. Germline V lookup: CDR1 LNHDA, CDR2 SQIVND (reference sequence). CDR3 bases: TGTGCCAGTAGTATCTCCGGACAGGGGGCGGGAGCTTTCTTT. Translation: CASSISGQGAGAFF.

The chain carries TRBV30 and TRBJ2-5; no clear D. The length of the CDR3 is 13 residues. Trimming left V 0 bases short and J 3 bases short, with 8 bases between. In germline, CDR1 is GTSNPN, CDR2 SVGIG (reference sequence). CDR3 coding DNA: TGTGCCTGGAGTGTTAACAGTGAAGAGACCCAGTACTTC. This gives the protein CAWSVNSEETQYF.

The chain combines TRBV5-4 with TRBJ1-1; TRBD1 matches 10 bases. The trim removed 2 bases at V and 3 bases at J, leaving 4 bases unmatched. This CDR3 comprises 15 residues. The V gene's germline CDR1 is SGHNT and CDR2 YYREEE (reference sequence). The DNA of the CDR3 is TGTGCCAGCAGCTTAGGCGGACAGGGGGACACTGAAGCTTTCTTT. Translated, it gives CASSLGGQGDTEAFF.

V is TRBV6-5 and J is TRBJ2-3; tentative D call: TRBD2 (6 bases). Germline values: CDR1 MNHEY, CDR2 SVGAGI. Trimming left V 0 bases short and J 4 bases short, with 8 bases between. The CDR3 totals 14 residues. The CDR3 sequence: CASSYSLAPDTQYF. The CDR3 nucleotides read TGTGCCAGCAGTTACTCCCTAGCGCCAGATACGCAGTATTTT.

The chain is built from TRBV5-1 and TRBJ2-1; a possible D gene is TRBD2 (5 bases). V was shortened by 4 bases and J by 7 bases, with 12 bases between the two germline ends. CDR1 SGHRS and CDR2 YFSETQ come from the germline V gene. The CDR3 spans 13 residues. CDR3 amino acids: CASSDYQFNEQFF. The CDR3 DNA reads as TGCGCCAGCAGCGACTACCAATTTAATGAGCAGTTCTTC.

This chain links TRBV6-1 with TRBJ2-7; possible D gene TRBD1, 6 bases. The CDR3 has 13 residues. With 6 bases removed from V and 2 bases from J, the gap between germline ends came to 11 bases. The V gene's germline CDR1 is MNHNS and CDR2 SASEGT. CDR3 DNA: TGTGCCAGCAGGCGACAGGAGCCCTACGAGCAGTACTTC. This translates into CASRRQEPYEQYF.

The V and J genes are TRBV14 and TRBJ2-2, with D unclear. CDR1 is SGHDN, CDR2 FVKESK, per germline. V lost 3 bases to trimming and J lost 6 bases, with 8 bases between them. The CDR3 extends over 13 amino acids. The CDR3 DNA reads TGTGCCAGCAGCCAGACTTTTTCCGGGGAGCTGTTTTTT. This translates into CASSQTFSGELFF.

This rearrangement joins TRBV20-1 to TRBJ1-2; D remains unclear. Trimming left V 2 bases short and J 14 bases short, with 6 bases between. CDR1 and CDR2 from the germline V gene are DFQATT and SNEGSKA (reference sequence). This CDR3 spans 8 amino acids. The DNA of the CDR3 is TGCAGTGCTAGACTGAGTACCTTC. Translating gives CSARLSTF.

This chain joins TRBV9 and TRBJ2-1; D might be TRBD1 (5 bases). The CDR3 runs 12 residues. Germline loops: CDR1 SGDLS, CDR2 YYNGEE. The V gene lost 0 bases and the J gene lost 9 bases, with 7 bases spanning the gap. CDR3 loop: CASSVGGSEQFF. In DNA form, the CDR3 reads TGTGCCAGCAGCGTAGGGGGCAGTGAGCAGTTCTTC.

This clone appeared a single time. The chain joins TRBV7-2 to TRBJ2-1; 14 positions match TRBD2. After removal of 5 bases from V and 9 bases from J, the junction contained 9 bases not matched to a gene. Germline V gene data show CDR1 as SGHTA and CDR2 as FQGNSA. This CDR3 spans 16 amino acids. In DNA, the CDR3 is TGTGCCAGCAGCGCGACTAGCGGGGGGGGAGTTATTGAGCAGTTCTTC. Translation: CASSATSGGGVIEQFF.

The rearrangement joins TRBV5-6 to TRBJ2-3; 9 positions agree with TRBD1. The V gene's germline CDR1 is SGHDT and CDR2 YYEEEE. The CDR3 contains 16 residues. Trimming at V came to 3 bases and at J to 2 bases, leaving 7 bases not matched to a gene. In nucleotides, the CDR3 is TGTGCCAGCAGCTACCCGGGACAGGGCCACACAGATACGCAGTATTTT. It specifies CASSYPGQGHTDTQYF.

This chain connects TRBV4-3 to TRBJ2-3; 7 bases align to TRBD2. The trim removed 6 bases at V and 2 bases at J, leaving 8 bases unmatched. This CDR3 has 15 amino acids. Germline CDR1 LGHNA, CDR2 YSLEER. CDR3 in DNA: TGCGCCAGCAGTCCTAGCGGCTCGCACACAGATACGCAGTATTTT. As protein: CASSPSGSHTDTQYF.

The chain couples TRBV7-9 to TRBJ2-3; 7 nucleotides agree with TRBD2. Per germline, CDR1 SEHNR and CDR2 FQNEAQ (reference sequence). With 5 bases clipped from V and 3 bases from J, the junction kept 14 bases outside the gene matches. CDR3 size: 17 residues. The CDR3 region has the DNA TGTGCCAGCAGCCTAGGTCCGGGGGGAGGGCCGACAGATACGCAGTATTTT. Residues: CASSLGPGGGPTDTQYF.